These T cell receptor beta chains were read from a single sample in a study of beta chain features in type 1 diabetes. Libraries were prepared by immunoSEQ multiplex PCR; TCRdb keeps only in-frame clonotypes and omits some of them. The sample lists about 640,000 clones, roughly 12% occurring once. The sample taken for sequencing was naive CD4+ T cells from blood. These receptors were collected from a young man with type 1 diabetes. The CDR3 runs from the conserved cysteine through the conserved F or W. The order of the fields is clone size, J gene, V gene, CDR3 length, D gene, CDR3 protein, CDR3 DNA. D genes are given only for firm matches. Clone sizes are given selectively: once, few, many, or a class where the clone is expanded.

size: NA
J: TRBJ1-5
V: TRBV5-1
length: 14
D: NA
CDR3: CASSPGSSNQPQHF
DNA: TGCGCCAGCAGCCCCGGATCGAGCAATCAGCCCCAGCATTTT

size: few
J: TRBJ2-6
V: TRBV21-1
length: 17
D: NA
CDR3: CASLPDREFPGANVLTF
DNA: TGTGCCAGCCTCCCCGACAGGGAGTTCCCTGGGGCCAACGTCCTGACTTTC

size: NA
J: TRBJ2-5
V: TRBV7-3
length: 14
D: NA
CDR3: CASSIDSSQETQYF
DNA: TGTGCCAGCAGTATTGACAGTTCCCAAGAGACCCAGTACTTC

size: few
J: TRBJ2-2
V: TRBV6-5
length: 15
D: TRBD1
CDR3: CASSRTDRANGELFF
DNA: TGTGCCAGCAGCCGCACGGACAGGGCGAACGGGGAGCTGTTTTTT

size: NA
J: TRBJ2-1
V: TRBV4-1
length: 16
D: TRBD2
CDR3: CASSQADGGLAREQFF
DNA: TGCGCCAGCAGCCAAGCGGATGGAGGACTAGCACGGGAGCAGTTCTTC

size: few
J: TRBJ2-1
V: TRBV7-2
length: 13
D: NA
CDR3: CASSLNGGNEQFF
DNA: TGTGCCAGCAGCTTAAACGGGGGCAATGAGCAGTTCTTC

size: NA
J: TRBJ2-1
V: TRBV28
length: 16
D: TRBD1
CDR3: CASSTTGTGGWNEQFF
DNA: TGTGCCAGCAGTACCACCGGGACAGGGGGCTGGAATGAGCAGTTCTTC

size: few
J: TRBJ2-2
V: TRBV11-2
length: 15
D: NA
CDR3: CASSPGHSNTGELFF
DNA: TGTGCCAGCAGTCCCGGACACTCGAACACCGGGGAGCTGTTTTTT

size: few
J: TRBJ2-5
V: TRBV6-6
length: 11
D: NA
CDR3: CASRLQETQYF
DNA: TGTGCCAGCCGCCTTCAAGAGACCCAGTACTTC

size: few
J: TRBJ2-1
V: TRBV6-5
length: 13
D: NA
CDR3: CASSPYSYNEQFF
DNA: TGTGCCAGCAGTCCCTACTCCTACAATGAGCAGTTCTTC

size: few
J: TRBJ1-5
V: TRBV29-1
length: 15
D: TRBD1
CDR3: CSVELAPGGDQPQHF
DNA: TGCAGCGTTGAATTAGCGCCAGGGGGTGATCAGCCCCAGCATTTT

size: NA
J: TRBJ2-3
V: TRBV9
length: 16
D: TRBD1
CDR3: CASSVAGTGSTDTQYF
DNA: TGTGCCAGCAGCGTAGCGGGGACAGGGTCCACAGATACGCAGTATTTT

size: few
J: TRBJ2-1
V: TRBV19
length: 17
D: NA
CDR3: CASSTTQDPSSYNEQFF
DNA: TGTGCCAGTAGTACGACCCAGGATCCTAGCTCCTACAATGAGCAGTTCTTC